The rows below give T cell receptor beta chains drawn from one sample of a study of shared clonotypes between healthy human individuals. TCRdb keeps only in-frame clones here, not all; method: immunoSEQ multiplex PCR. The sample holds about 490,000 clones, approximately 80% seen once. Sequenced input: PBMCs. All receptors come from a woman between 35 and 50 years old in good health. Some clones in this sample may be carry-over from other donors' samples. CDR3s include the opening cysteine and the closing phenylalanine or tryptophan. D genes are given only for firm matches. Not all rows give a size; the values are once, few, many and, for expanded clones, a class.

>.|TRBJ1-1|.|TRBV7-3
CASSLWTVNTEAFF
TGTGCCAGCAGCCTGTGGACGGTGAACACTGAAGCTTTCTTT
>TRBD2|TRBJ2-7|.|TRBV11-2
CASSLDRGGEQYF
TGTGCCAGCAGCTTAGATCGGGGGGGCGAGCAGTACTTC
>.|TRBJ2-1|once|TRBV27
CASQSEQFF
TGTGCCAGCCAGAGTGAGCAGTTCTTC
>TRBD1|TRBJ2-7|.|TRBV7-9
CASSPYGQVPYEQYF
TGTGCCAGCAGCCCCTATGGACAGGTTCCCTACGAGCAGTACTTC
>.|TRBJ2-7|.|TRBV27
CASSPRDSSYEQYF
TGTGCCAGCAGTCCGAGGGATAGCTCCTACGAGCAGTACTTC
>TRBD1|TRBJ2-3|once|TRBV7-2
CASSFGTGGDTQYF
TGTGCCAGCAGCTTTGGGACAGGGGGAGATACGCAGTATTTT
>.|TRBJ1-1|.|TRBV15
CATSVNRGGTEAFF
TGTGCCACCAGCGTGAATAGAGGGGGCACTGAAGCTTTCTTT
>.|TRBJ2-5|.|TRBV6-1
CASTRQDPGETQYF
TGTGCCAGCACTAGACAGGACCCGGGGGAGACCCAGTACTTC
>TRBD2|TRBJ2-2|.|TRBV27
CASSGFSGSPTGELFF
TGTGCCAGCAGTGGATTTAGCGGGAGCCCGACCGGGGAGCTGTTTTTT
>.|TRBJ1-2|few|TRBV9
CASSVVTGDYGYTF
TGTGCCAGCAGCGTAGTTACTGGAGACTATGGCTACACCTTC
>.|TRBJ2-7|.|TRBV7-9
CASSPLGYEQYF
TGTGCCAGCAGCCCGTTAGGCTACGAGCAGTACTTC
>.|TRBJ2-7|.|TRBV10-3
CAISESGATYEQYF
TGTGCCATCAGTGAGTCAGGTGCGACCTACGAGCAGTACTTC